This T cell receptor (beta chain) was sequenced during a study of shared clonotypes between healthy human individuals. CDR3 length: 17 residues. The germline V gene encodes CDR1 ENHRY and CDR2 SYGVKD. V was shortened by 7 bases and J by 6 bases, with 27 bases between the two germline ends. Profiled with immunoSEQ multiplex PCR; TCRdb holds only in-frame clones, not every one. The sample includes a few million clones, 85% to 95% of them seen just once. Sequences were obtained from naive CD4+ T cells sorted from blood. As for subset: CD45RA+ positively selected. This chain uses TRBV10-3 with TRBJ1-2, with D hard to call. The sequence came from a man aged 18 to 35 in good health. In nucleotides, the CDR3 is TGTGCCATCAACCCTGGTATCGGTCTCAGGAGTCTCGATGGCTACACCTTC. Residues: CAINPGIGLRSLDGYTF.